This is a list of T cell receptor beta chains from one sample in a study of shared clonotypes between healthy human individuals. The assay was immunoSEQ multiplex PCR, and TCRdb's table has in-frame clones only and misses some. The sample contains 650,000 to 800,000 clones, roughly two thirds of which appear only once. What was sequenced was memory CD4+ T cells sorted from blood. These receptors were collected from a woman younger than 45 in good health. Both conserved end residues are part of each CDR3. The D gene is left open where the match is weak. Some rows have no size entry. The others give once, few or many, or a class for an expanded clone.

V: TRBV6-1
D: TRBD1
size: -
J: TRBJ1-5
DNA: TGTGCCAGCAGCCCGGGACAGGGAGTTTTCCAGCCCCAGCATTTT
CDR3: CASSPGQGVFQPQHF

V: TRBV7-8
D: -
size: few
J: TRBJ2-1
DNA: TGTGCTACATCGGTCCACAATGAGCAGTTCTTC
CDR3: CATSVHNEQFF

V: TRBV5-1
D: TRBD1
size: once
J: TRBJ2-7
DNA: TGCGCCAGCAGCTTGGCGGGACAGGGCAACGAGCAGTACTTC
CDR3: CASSLAGQGNEQYF

V: TRBV28
D: TRBD1
size: -
J: TRBJ1-3
DNA: TGTGCCAGCACCCAAGACCGGACAGGATCTGGAAACACCATATATTTT
CDR3: CASTQDRTGSGNTIYF

V: TRBV5-6
D: -
size: -
J: TRBJ1-2
DNA: TGTGCCAGCAGCTTGGGTAGGGTTGGTGGCTACACCTTC
CDR3: CASSLGRVGGYTF

V: TRBV10-3
D: TRBD2
size: -
J: TRBJ2-1
DNA: TGTGCCATCAGCGAAACTAGCGGGAGGGCCGTTGAGCAGTTCTTC
CDR3: CAISETSGRAVEQFF

V: TRBV27
D: -
size: -
J: TRBJ1-1
DNA: TGTGCCAGCAGTTTGCTCCTGAACACTGAAGCTTTCTTT
CDR3: CASSLLLNTEAFF

V: TRBV27
D: -
size: -
J: TRBJ2-3
DNA: TGTGCCAGCAGTGGGGTCACAGATACGCAGTATTTT
CDR3: CASSGVTDTQYF

V: TRBV20-1
D: -
size: few
J: TRBJ2-7
DNA: TGCAGTGCTGACCCTACACGCGAGCAGTACTTC
CDR3: CSADPTREQYF

V: TRBV5-8
D: -
size: few
J: TRBJ1-1
DNA: TGTGCCAGCAGCTTATACCCGAACACTGAAGCTTTCTTT
CDR3: CASSLYPNTEAFF

V: TRBV25-1
D: TRBD2
size: -
J: TRBJ2-3
DNA: TGTGCCAGCAGGGGACTAGCGGGAGGGCCCTCAGATACGCAGTATTTT
CDR3: CASRGLAGGPSDTQYF

V: TRBV4-1
D: -
size: -
J: TRBJ2-1
DNA: TGCGCCAGCAGCCAAGGGAAGGGCGAAGTCTTC
CDR3: CASSQGKGEVF

V: TRBV5-1
D: -
size: -
J: TRBJ1-1
DNA: TGCGCCAGCAGCCCAGATCAGTTAGGGAACACTGAAGCTTTCTTT
CDR3: CASSPDQLGNTEAFF

V: TRBV18
D: TRBD1
size: few
J: TRBJ2-7
DNA: TGTGCCAGCTCACCGGACAGGGCGGTCGAGCAGTACTTC
CDR3: CASSPDRAVEQYF

V: TRBV7-3
D: -
size: -
J: TRBJ2-2
DNA: TGTGCCAGCAGCTTGGGTGGAATTACCGGGGAGCTGTTTTTT
CDR3: CASSLGGITGELFF

V: TRBV6-6
D: -
size: -
J: TRBJ1-2
DNA: TGTGCCAGCAGTTCCACGGGGCCAGAGGGATATGGCTACACCTTC
CDR3: CASSSTGPEGYGYTF

V: TRBV28
D: -
size: -
J: TRBJ1-5
DNA: TGTGCCAGCAGTTTTGATCAGCCCCAGCATTTT
CDR3: CASSFDQPQHF

V: TRBV18
D: -
size: few
J: TRBJ2-7
DNA: TGTGCCAGCTCACGGGACGTAACATCCTACGAGCAGTACTTC
CDR3: CASSRDVTSYEQYF

V: TRBV5-1
D: -
size: -
J: TRBJ2-5
DNA: TGCGCCAGCAGCTTACAGGGAGGGCAAGAGACCCAGTACTTC
CDR3: CASSLQGGQETQYF

V: TRBV6-5
D: -
size: -
J: TRBJ2-2
DNA: TGTGCCAGCATCGGGAACACCGGGGAGCTGTTTTTT
CDR3: CASIGNTGELFF

V: TRBV6-5
D: TRBD1
size: -
J: TRBJ1-4
DNA: TGTGCCAGCAGCCCCGGACAGGGTGAAAAACTGTTTTTT
CDR3: CASSPGQGEKLFF

V: TRBV19
D: TRBD1
size: -
J: TRBJ1-5
DNA: TGTGCCAGTAGTATGACAGGGGGCGGCAATCAGCCCCAGCATTTT
CDR3: CASSMTGGGNQPQHF

V: TRBV7-9
D: -
size: -
J: TRBJ2-1
DNA: TGTGCCAGCATGGGGCTAGCTGAGGGTCATGAGCAGTTCTTC
CDR3: CASMGLAEGHEQFF

V: TRBV10-1
D: -
size: -
J: TRBJ2-4
DNA: TGCGCCAGTCCTCATAGGGACTTCCAGATAGCCAAAAACATTCAGTACTTC
CDR3: CASPHRDFQIAKNIQYF

V: TRBV18
D: -
size: -
J: TRBJ2-3
DNA: TGTGCCAGCTCACCACCCCGGGGAAGCTCAGATACGCAGTATTTT
CDR3: CASSPPRGSSDTQYF

V: TRBV27
D: -
size: -
J: TRBJ2-7
DNA: TGTGCCAGCAGTTCCCCCACCCGCCGACCAGGGAACGAGCAGTACTTC
CDR3: CASSSPTRRPGNEQYF

V: TRBV27
D: TRBD1
size: -
J: TRBJ2-7
DNA: TGTGCCAGCAGTCACGGACAGGGGGCCTACGAGCAGTACTTC
CDR3: CASSHGQGAYEQYF

V: TRBV19
D: -
size: -
J: TRBJ2-3
DNA: TGTGCCAGTAGTAACCAGGGTGCAGATACGCAGTATTTT
CDR3: CASSNQGADTQYF

V: TRBV19
D: TRBD2
size: once
J: TRBJ2-1
DNA: TGTGCCAGTAAGGCTAGCGGGGGGTCCTACAATGAGCAGTTCTTC
CDR3: CASKASGGSYNEQFF

V: TRBV7-9
D: -
size: -
J: TRBJ2-5
DNA: TGTGCCGGGGGGGCCCAAGAGACCCAGTACTTC
CDR3: CAGGAQETQYF

V: TRBV5-1
D: -
size: -
J: TRBJ1-2
DNA: TGCGCCAGCAGCACAGGGAGAGGGGATGGCTACACCTTC
CDR3: CASSTGRGDGYTF

V: TRBV19
D: -
size: -
J: TRBJ1-1
DNA: TGTGCCAGTAGTTCGCCAGGTGAGTTATCGGAAGCTTTCTTT
CDR3: CASSSPGELSEAFF

V: TRBV18
D: -
size: -
J: TRBJ2-7
DNA: TGTGCCAGCTCACCATTTTTGGACGAGCAGTACTTC
CDR3: CASSPFLDEQYF

V: TRBV11-2
D: TRBD1
size: -
J: TRBJ2-3
DNA: TGTGCCAGCAGCCTAGGGACAGGTATCACAGATACGCAGTATTTT
CDR3: CASSLGTGITDTQYF

V: TRBV12-2
D: -
size: few
J: TRBJ1-3
DNA: TGTGCAAGTCGCTTAGGGCGGACAGGGGGAAACACCATATATTTT
CDR3: CASRLGRTGGNTIYF

V: TRBV11-2
D: TRBD2
size: -
J: TRBJ2-1
DNA: TGTGCCAGCAGCTTAGGATCTAGCGGGAGGTACAATGAGCAGTTCTTC
CDR3: CASSLGSSGRYNEQFF

V: TRBV6-5
D: TRBD1
size: -
J: TRBJ2-2
DNA: TGTGCCAGCAGCCGGACAGGACGCACCGGGGAGCTGTTTTTT
CDR3: CASSRTGRTGELFF

V: TRBV30
D: -
size: -
J: TRBJ1-1
DNA: TGTGCCTGGACGGCAGGACAGTTGAACACTGAAGCTTTCTTT
CDR3: CAWTAGQLNTEAFF

V: TRBV4-2
D: TRBD2
size: few
J: TRBJ2-7
DNA: TGTGCCAGCAGCCACCCCGGGGGGGCGGTAGCCTACGAGCAGTACTTC
CDR3: CASSHPGGAVAYEQYF

V: TRBV27
D: TRBD1
size: few
J: TRBJ2-7
DNA: TGTGCCAGCAGTTTTGACAGGGGATACGAGCAGTACTTC
CDR3: CASSFDRGYEQYF

V: TRBV7-2
D: -
size: once
J: TRBJ2-3
DNA: TGTGCCAGCAGCATTCTAAGGGAAACCCGCACAGATACGCAGTATTTT
CDR3: CASSILRETRTDTQYF

V: TRBV28
D: -
size: once
J: TRBJ1-4
DNA: TGTGCCAGCAGCCGGGCGGGGGTGGAGAATGAAAAACTGTTTTTT
CDR3: CASSRAGVENEKLFF

V: TRBV18
D: -
size: -
J: TRBJ2-7
DNA: TGTGCCAGCTCATCGACCAACTCCTACGAGCAGTACTTC
CDR3: CASSSTNSYEQYF

V: TRBV5-1
D: -
size: -
J: TRBJ2-1
DNA: TGCGCCAGCACTTCCCCTAGCTCCTACAATGAGCAGTTCTTC
CDR3: CASTSPSSYNEQFF

V: TRBV7-9
D: -
size: -
J: TRBJ2-7
DNA: TGTGCCAGCAGCCCCACGTCCGGGACGGTGAGCTCCTACGAGCAGTACTTC
CDR3: CASSPTSGTVSSYEQYF

V: TRBV11-2
D: -
size: -
J: TRBJ2-1
DNA: TGTGCCAGTGGGCCCCCGGTCCATGAGCAGTTCTTC
CDR3: CASGPPVHEQFF

V: TRBV14
D: -
size: few
J: TRBJ2-2
DNA: TGTGCCAGCAGCCTTGCAGGGGCAGGGAACACCGGGGAGCTGTTTTTT
CDR3: CASSLAGAGNTGELFF

V: TRBV18
D: -
size: -
J: TRBJ1-5
DNA: TGTGCCAGCTCACCAAATGGTCGTGAACTGATGCCCCAGCATTTT
CDR3: CASSPNGRELMPQHF